A selection of T cell receptor beta chains follows, all from one sample in a study of T-cell memory formation after mild COVID-19. One entry per CDR3 protein, called by TCRdb with MiXCR from the 5' RACE reads. The repertoire holds roughly 410,000 distinct CDR3 sequences, with 24% as singletons. The material sequenced was PBMCs or a T cell subset sorted from them (not recorded which). All receptors come from an adult woman who had mild COVID-19 (a few samples of this study predate the infection). Cell type and time point are not known. The CDR3 runs from the conserved cysteine through the conserved F or W. D genes are given only for firm matches. Clone size, where shown, is once, few, many, or a class for clones that have expanded.

V,J,D,size,DNA,CDR3
TRBV7-2,TRBJ2-7,NA,few,TGTGCCAGCAGCTCCCCAGTAAGCGAGCAGTACTTC,CASSSPVSEQYF
TRBV10-3,TRBJ1-6,NA,NA,TGTGCCATCGCCCGGGACGGTGATAATTCACCCCTCCACTTT,CAIARDGDNSPLHF
TRBV27,TRBJ1-2,TRBD1,NA,TGTGCCAGCAGCCGACAGGGACAGGGGTATGGCTACACCTTC,CASSRQGQGYGYTF
TRBV6-5,TRBJ1-1,TRBD1,few,TGTGCCAGCAGTCGACAGGGGGTCACTGAAGCTTTCTTT,CASSRQGVTEAFF
TRBV21-1,TRBJ2-2,NA,NA,TGTGCCAGCAGCACGACCGGGACTAGCCCCCCCGGGGAGCTGTTTTTT,CASSTTGTSPPGELFF
TRBV18,TRBJ2-2,NA,NA,TGTGCCAGCTCACCTTTGGAGACCGGGGAGCTGTTTTTT,CASSPLETGELFF
TRBV19,TRBJ2-3,NA,few,TGTGCCAGTAGTTTACACAGGAGCACAGATACGCAGTATTTT,CASSLHRSTDTQYF
TRBV19,TRBJ1-2,NA,NA,TGTGCCAGTATGGGATTTTTCCCCTATGGCTACACCTTC,CASMGFFPYGYTF
TRBV6-2/TRBV6-3,TRBJ2-7,NA,NA,TGTGCCAGCAGTTGGCTATATGGGAAGGGCAACTCCTACGAGCAGTACTTC,CASSWLYGKGNSYEQYF
TRBV19,TRBJ2-5,TRBD1,NA,TGTGCCAGTAGTCGACGACAGGGCGACGAGACCCAGTACTTC,CASSRRQGDETQYF
TRBV6-1,TRBJ2-3,NA,NA,TGTGCCAGCAGTGAAGTTGCTAGCAGCACAGATACGCAGTATTTT,CASSEVASSTDTQYF
TRBV12-3/TRBV12-4,TRBJ2-7,NA,NA,TGTGCCAGCAGTTTACGGCACTACGAGCAGTACTTC,CASSLRHYEQYF
TRBV5-1,TRBJ1-6,NA,NA,TGCGCCAGCAGCTTGGAGTGGCAGGGGACGCCCCTCCACTTT,CASSLEWQGTPLHF
TRBV19,TRBJ2-5,NA,NA,TGTGCCAGTAGTTGGGCAGGGAAAGAGACCCAGTACTTC,CASSWAGKETQYF
TRBV20-1,TRBJ1-1,NA,NA,TGCAGTGCTAGAGATGACACAGATCTCACTGAAGCTTTCTTT,CSARDDTDLTEAFF
TRBV12-3/TRBV12-4,TRBJ2-7,TRBD2,few,TGTGCCAGCAGTTTTTCCGGACTAGCGGGAGCCGATTCCTACGAGCAGTACTTC,CASSFSGLAGADSYEQYF
TRBV2,TRBJ2-2,NA,few,TGTGCCAGCGGTGAGGGTCCCGCTTGGACCGGGGAGCTGTTTTTT,CASGEGPAWTGELFF
TRBV6-6,TRBJ2-5,NA,NA,TGTGCCAGCAGTTACTCGACCGGGGGGCGTCGAGAGACCCAGTACTTC,CASSYSTGGRRETQYF
TRBV5-1,TRBJ2-1,TRBD2,few,TGCGCCAGCAGTGGCGGGAGTCCCTCGGGTGAGCAGTTCTTC,CASSGGSPSGEQFF
TRBV7-9,TRBJ1-1,NA,NA,TGTGCCAGCAGCTTAGCGGGCAGGGTCACTGAAGCTTTCTTT,CASSLAGRVTEAFF
TRBV9,TRBJ1-1,NA,few,TGTGCCAGCAGCGCCCAGATAGGTGGCACTGAAGCTTTCTTT,CASSAQIGGTEAFF
TRBV20-1,TRBJ2-1,NA,NA,TGCAGTCCCAGGAACGGTCCCAATGAGCAGTTCTTC,CSPRNGPNEQFF
TRBV19,TRBJ2-2,NA,once,TGTGCCAGTATTAAGGCGGCGGGATCGAACACCGGGGAGCTGTTTTTT,CASIKAAGSNTGELFF
TRBV18,TRBJ2-7,NA,NA,TGTGCCAGCTCCACGAGTACCCATCTCGAGCAGTACTTC,CASSTSTHLEQYF
TRBV24-1,TRBJ2-1,TRBD2,once,TGTGCCACCAGTGACCCGGGGGGGACTACACAAAATGAGCAGTTCTTC,CATSDPGGTTQNEQFF
TRBV12-3/TRBV12-4,TRBJ1-5,NA,NA,TGTGCCAGCAGCACCCAGAATCAGCCCCAGCATTTT,CASSTQNQPQHF
TRBV7-9,TRBJ2-7,TRBD1,few,TGTGCCAGCAGCTTAGTCGGACAGGGGGCTCACGAGCAGTACTTC,CASSLVGQGAHEQYF
TRBV6-2/TRBV6-3,TRBJ1-1,NA,NA,TGTGCCAGCAACAACCCACCCGGGGGGACCGAAGCTTTCTTT,CASNNPPGGTEAFF
TRBV29-1,TRBJ2-7,NA,NA,TGCAGCATGGCGGGGCGAACCATCTCCTACGAGCAGTACTTC,CSMAGRTISYEQYF